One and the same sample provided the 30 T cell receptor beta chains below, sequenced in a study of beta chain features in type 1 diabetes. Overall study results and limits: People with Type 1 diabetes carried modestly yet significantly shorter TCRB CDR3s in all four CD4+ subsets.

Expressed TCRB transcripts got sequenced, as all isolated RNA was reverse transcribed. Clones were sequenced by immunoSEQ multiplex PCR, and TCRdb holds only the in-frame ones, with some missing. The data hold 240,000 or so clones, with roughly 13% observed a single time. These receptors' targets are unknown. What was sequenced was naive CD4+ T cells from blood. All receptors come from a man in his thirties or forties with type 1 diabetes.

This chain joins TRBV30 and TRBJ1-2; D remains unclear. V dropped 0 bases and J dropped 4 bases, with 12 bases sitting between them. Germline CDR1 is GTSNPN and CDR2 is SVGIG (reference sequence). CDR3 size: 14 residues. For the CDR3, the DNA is TGTGCCTGGAGTGTAAGGCGGGCCTCCTATGGCTACACCTTC. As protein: CAWSVRRASYGYTF.

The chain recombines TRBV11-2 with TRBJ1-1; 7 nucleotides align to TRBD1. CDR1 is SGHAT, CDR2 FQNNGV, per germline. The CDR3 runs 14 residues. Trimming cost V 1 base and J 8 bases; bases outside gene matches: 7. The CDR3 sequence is CASSLGGMTGEAFF. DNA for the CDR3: TGTGCCAGCAGCTTAGGAGGGATGACAGGGGAAGCTTTCTTT.

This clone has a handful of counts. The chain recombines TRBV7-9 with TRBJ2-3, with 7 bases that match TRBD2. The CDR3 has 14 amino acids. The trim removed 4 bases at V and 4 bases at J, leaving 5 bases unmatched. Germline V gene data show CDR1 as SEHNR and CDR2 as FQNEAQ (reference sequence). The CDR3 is CASSSGLEADTQYF. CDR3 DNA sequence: TGTGCCAGCAGCTCCGGACTAGAAGCAGATACGCAGTATTTT. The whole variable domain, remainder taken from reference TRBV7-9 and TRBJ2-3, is DTGVSQNPRHKITKRGQNVTFRCDPISEHNRLYWYRQTLGQGPEFLTYFQNEAQLEKSRLLSDRFSAERPKGSFSTLEIQRTEQGDSAMYLCASSSGLEADTQYFGPGTRLTVL.

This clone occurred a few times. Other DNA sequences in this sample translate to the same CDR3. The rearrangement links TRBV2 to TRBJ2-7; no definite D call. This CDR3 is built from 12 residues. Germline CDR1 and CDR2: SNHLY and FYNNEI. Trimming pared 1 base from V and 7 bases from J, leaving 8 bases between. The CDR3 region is CASSEGRREQYF. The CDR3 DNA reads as TGTGCCAGCAGTGAAGGGAGACGTGAGCAGTACTTC.

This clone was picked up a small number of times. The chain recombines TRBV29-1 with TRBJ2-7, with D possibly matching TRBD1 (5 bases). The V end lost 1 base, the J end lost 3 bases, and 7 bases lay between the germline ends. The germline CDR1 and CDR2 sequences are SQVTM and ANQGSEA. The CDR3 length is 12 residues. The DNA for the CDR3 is TGCAGCGTTGAAGCGGACAACTACGAGCAGTACTTC. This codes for CSVEADNYEQYF.

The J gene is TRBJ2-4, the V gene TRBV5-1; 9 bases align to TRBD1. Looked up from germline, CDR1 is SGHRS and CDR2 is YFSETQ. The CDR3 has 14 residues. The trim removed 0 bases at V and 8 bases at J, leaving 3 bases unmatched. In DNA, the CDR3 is TGCGCCAGCAGCTTGGTACAGGGGGCTGACATTCAGTACTTC. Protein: CASSLVQGADIQYF.

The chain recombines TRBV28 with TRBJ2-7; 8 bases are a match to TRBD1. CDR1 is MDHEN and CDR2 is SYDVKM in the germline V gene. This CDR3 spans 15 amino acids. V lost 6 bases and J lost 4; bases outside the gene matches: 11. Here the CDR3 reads CASSAIRGQSYEQYF. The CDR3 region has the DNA TGTGCCAGCAGCGCAATCAGGGGGCAGTCTTACGAGCAGTACTTC.

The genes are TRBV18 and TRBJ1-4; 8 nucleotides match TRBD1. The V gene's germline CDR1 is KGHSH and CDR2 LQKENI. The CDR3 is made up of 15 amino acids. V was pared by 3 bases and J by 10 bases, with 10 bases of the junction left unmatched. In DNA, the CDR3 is TGTGCCAGCTCACCCGACCAGGGGGCGGCTGGAAAACTGTTTTTT. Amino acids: CASSPDQGAAGKLFF.

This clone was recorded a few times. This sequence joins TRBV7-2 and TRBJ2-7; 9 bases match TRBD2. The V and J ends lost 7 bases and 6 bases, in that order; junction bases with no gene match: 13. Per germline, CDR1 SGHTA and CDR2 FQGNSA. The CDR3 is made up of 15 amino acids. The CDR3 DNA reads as TGTGCCAGCAAGAGCGGGGCGGGGGGGGATGGCGAGCAGTACTTC. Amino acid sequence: CASKSGAGGDGEQYF.

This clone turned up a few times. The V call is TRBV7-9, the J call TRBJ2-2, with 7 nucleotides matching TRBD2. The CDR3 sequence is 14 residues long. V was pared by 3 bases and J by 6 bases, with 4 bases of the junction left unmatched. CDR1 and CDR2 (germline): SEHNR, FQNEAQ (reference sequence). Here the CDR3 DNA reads TGTGCCAGCAGCTTGGGAGGGATCTCCGGGGAGCTGTTTTTT. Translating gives CASSLGGISGELFF.

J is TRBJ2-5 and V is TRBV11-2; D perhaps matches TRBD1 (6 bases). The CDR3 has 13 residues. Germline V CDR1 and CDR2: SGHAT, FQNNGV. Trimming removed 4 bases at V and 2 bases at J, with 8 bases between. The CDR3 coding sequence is TGTGCCAGCAGCTCGGGACATCAAGAGACCCAGTACTTC. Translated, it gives CASSSGHQETQYF. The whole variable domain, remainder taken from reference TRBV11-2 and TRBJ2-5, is EAGVAQSPRYKIIEKRQSVAFWCNPISGHATLYWYQQILGQGPKLLIQFQNNGVVDDSQLPKDRFSAERLKGVDSTLKIQPAKLEDSAVYLCASSSGHQETQYFGPGTRLLVL.

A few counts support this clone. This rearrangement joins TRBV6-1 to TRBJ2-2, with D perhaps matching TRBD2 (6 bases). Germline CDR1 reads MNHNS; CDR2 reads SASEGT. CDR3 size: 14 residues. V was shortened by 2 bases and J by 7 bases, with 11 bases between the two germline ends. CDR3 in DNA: TGTGCCAGCAGTGAATTGTCTAGCGTCGGGGAGCTGTTTTTT. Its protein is CASSELSSVGELFF.

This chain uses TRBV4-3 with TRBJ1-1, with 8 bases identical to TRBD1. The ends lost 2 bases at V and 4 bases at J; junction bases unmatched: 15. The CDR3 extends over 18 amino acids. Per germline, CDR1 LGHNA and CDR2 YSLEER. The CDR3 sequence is CASSQYPRGRGEGTEAFF. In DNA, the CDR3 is TGCGCCAGCAGCCAATACCCCAGGGGGCGCGGGGAGGGCACTGAAGCTTTCTTT.

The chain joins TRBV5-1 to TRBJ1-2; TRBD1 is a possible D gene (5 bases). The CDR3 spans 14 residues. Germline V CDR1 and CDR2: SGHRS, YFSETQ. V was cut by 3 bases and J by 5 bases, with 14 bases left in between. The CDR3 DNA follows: TGCGCCAGCAGCTCTCGGACGGACAATTATGGCTACACCTTC. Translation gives CASSSRTDNYGYTF. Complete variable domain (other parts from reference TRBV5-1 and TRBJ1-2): KAGVTQTPRYLIKTRGQQVTLSCSPISGHRSVSWYQQTPGQGLQFLFEYFSETQRNKGNFPGRFSGRQFSNSRSEMNVSTLELGDSALYLCASSSRTDNYGYTFGSGTRLTVV.

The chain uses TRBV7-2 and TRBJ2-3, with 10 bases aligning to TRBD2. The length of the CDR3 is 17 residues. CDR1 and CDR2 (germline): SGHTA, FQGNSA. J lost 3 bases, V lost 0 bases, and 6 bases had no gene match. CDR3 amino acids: CASSLAPASGRTDTQYF. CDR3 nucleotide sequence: TGTGCCAGCAGCTTAGCGCCGGCTAGCGGGAGAACAGATACGCAGTATTTT.

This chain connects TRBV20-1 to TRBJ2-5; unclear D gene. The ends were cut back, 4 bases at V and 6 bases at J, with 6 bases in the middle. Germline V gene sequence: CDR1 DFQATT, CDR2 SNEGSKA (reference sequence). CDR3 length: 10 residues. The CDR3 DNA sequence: TGCAGTGCTACTACCCAGACCCAGTACTTC. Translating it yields CSATTQTQYF.

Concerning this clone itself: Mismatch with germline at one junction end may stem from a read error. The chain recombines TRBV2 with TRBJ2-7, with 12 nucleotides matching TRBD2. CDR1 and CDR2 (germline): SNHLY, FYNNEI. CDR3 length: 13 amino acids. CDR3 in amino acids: CASSEETSGRLYF. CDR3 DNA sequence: TGTGCCAGCAGCGAAGAAACTAGCGGGAGGCTGTACTTC.

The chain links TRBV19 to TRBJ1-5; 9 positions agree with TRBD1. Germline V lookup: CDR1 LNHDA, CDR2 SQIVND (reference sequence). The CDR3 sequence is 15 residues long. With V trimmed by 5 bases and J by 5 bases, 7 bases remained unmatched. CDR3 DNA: TGTGCCAGTAGTTTGGGACAGGGTTGGGATCAGCCCCAGCATTTT. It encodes CASSLGQGWDQPQHF.

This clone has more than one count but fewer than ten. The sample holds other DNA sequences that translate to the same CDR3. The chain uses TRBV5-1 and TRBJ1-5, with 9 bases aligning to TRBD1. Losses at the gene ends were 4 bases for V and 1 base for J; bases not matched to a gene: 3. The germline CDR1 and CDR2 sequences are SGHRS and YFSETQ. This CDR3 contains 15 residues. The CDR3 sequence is CASSPGQGSNQPQHF. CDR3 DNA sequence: TGCGCCAGCAGCCCGGGACAGGGAAGCAATCAGCCCCAGCATTTT.

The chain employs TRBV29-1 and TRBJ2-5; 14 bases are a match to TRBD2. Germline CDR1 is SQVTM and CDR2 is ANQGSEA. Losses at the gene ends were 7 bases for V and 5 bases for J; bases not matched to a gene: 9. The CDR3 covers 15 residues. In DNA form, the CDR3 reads TGCAGCGCCCCGACTAGCGGGGGGGCCGGTGAGACCCAGTACTTC. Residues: CSAPTSGGAGETQYF.

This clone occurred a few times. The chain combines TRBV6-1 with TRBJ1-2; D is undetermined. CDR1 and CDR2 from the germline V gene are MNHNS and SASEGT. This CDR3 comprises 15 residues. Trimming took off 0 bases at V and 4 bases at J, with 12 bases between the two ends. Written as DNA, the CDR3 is TGTGCCAGCAGTGAAGCGCTGCAGGTTGCCTATGGCTACACCTTC. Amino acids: CASSEALQVAYGYTF.

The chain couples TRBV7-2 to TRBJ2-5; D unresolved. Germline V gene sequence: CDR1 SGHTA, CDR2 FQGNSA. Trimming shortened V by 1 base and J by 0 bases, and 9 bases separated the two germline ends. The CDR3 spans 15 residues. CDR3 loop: CASSLGPEYQETQYF. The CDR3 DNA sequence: TGTGCCAGCAGCTTAGGACCGGAGTACCAAGAGACCCAGTACTTC.

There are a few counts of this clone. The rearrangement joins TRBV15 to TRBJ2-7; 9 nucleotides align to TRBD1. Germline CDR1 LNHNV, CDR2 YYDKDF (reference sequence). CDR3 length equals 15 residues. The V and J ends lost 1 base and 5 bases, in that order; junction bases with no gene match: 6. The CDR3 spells CATSRGGTGINEQYF. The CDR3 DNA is TGTGCCACCAGCAGAGGAGGGACAGGGATCAACGAGCAGTACTTC. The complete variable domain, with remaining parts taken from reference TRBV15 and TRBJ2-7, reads DAMVIQNPRYQVTQFGKPVTLSCSQTLNHNVMYWYQQKSSQAPKLLFHYYDKDFNNEADTPDNFQSRRPNTSFCFLDIRSPGLGDTAMYLCATSRGGTGINEQYFGPGTRLTVT.

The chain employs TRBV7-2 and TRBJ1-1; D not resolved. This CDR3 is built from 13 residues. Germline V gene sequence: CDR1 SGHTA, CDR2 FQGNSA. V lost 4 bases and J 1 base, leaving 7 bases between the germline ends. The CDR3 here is CASSSTQNTEAFF. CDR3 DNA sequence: TGTGCCAGCAGCTCTACCCAGAACACTGAAGCTTTCTTT.

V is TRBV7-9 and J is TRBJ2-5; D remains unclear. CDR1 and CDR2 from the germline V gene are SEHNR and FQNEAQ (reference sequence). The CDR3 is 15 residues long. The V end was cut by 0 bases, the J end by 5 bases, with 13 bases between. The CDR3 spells CASSLAPQLVETQYF. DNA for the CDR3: TGTGCCAGCAGCTTAGCGCCCCAACTGGTGGAGACCCAGTACTTC.

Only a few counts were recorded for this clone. The CDR3 sequence: CASSREEVPLHF. The CDR3 DNA is TGTGCCAGCAGCCGCGAGGAGGTACCCCTCCACTTT. The chain carries TRBV11-3 and TRBJ1-6; unclear D gene. V lost 5 bases, J lost 12 bases, and 11 bases lay in between. CDR1 and CDR2 from the germline V gene are SGHNT and YENEEA. The CDR3 consists of 12 residues.

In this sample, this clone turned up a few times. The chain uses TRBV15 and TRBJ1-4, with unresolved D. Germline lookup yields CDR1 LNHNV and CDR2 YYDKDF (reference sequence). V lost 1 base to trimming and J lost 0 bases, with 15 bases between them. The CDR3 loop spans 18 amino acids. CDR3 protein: CATSRVVWAGSTNEKLFF. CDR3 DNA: TGTGCCACCAGCAGAGTGGTCTGGGCAGGCTCAACTAATGAAAAACTGTTTTTT.

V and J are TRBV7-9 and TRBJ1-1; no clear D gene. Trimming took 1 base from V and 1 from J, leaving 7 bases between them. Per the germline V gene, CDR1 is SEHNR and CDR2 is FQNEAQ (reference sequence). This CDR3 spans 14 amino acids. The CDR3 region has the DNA TGTGCCAGCAGCTTAGTAATGCGGAACACTGAAGCTTTCTTT. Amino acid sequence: CASSLVMRNTEAFF. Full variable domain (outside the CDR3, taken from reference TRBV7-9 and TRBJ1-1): DTGVSQNPRHKITKRGQNVTFRCDPISEHNRLYWYRQTLGQGPEFLTYFQNEAQLEKSRLLSDRFSAERPKGSFSTLEIQRTEQGDSAMYLCASSLVMRNTEAFFGQGTRLTVV.

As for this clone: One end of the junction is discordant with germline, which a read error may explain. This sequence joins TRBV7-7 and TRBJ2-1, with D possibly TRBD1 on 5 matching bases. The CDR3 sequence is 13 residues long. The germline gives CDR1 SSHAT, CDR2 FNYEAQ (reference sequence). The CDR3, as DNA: TGTGCTAGCAGCTGGGGCCCGGGCAATGAGCAGTTCTTC. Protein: CASSWGPGNEQFF.

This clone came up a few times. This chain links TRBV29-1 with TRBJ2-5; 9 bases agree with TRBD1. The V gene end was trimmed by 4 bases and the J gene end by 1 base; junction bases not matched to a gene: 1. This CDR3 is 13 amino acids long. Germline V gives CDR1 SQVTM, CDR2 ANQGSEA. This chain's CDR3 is CSVGTGAQETQYF. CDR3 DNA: TGCAGCGTTGGGACAGGGGCCCAAGAGACCCAGTACTTC.